This T cell receptor beta chain was observed in a study of shared clonotypes between healthy human individuals. Regarding the study as a whole: Clonotype sharing among donors, it was expected, would be affected by sequencing depth. Limited genetic and exposure-history diversity came from having few donors.

Every contributor of samples was a Caucasian grown-up residing in Nashville, Tennessee. As for this clone: Its antigen remains unknown.

V lost 4 bases to trimming and J lost 5 bases, with 20 bases between them. The CDR3 loop spans 16 amino acids. Germline V gene sequence: CDR1 SEHNR, CDR2 FQNEAQ (reference sequence). Clones were read by immunoSEQ multiplex PCR, and TCRdb kept only the in-frame ones, dropping some. The sample yields fewer than 700,000 clones, around three quarters seen once. Material: PBMCs. The chain links TRBV7-9 to TRBJ1-2, with no clear D. The clonotype comes from a woman aged 40 to 50 in good health. Some clones in this sample may be carry-over from other donors' samples. DNA for the CDR3: TGTGCCAGCAGCTCGCCCCTCACTACAGCGAAATATGGCTACACCTTC. Protein: CASSSPLTTAKYGYTF.